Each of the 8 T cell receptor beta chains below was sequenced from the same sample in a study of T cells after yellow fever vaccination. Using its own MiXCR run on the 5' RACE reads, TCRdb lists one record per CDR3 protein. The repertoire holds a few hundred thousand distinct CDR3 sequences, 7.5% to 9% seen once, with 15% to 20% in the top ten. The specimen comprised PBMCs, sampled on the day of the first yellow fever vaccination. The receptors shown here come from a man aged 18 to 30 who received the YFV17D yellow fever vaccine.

The CDR3 nucleotides read TGCGCCAGCAGCTGGTTAGCGGGGGGGCCCACCGGGGAGCTGTTTTTT. Translating gives CASSWLAGGPTGELFF. This sequence joins TRBV4-1 and TRBJ2-2; the match to TRBD2 covers 11 bases. The germline V gene encodes CDR1 MGHRA and CDR2 YSYEKL. The V gene end was trimmed by 5 bases and the J gene end by 4 bases; junction bases not matched to a gene: 6. This CDR3 comprises 16 residues.

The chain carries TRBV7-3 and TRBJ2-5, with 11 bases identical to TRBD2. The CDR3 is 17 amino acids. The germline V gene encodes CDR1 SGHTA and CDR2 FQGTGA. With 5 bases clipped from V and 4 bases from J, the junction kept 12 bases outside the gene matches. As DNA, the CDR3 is TGTGCCAGCAGCCTAGGAACTAGCGGGGGTCTAGGAGAGACCCAGTACTTC. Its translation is CASSLGTSGGLGETQYF.

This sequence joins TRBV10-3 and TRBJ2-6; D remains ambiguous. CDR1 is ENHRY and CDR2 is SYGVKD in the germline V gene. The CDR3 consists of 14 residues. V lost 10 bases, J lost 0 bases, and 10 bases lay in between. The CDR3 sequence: CATGRSSGANVLTF. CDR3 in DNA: TGTGCCACCGGACGGAGCTCTGGGGCCAACGTCCTGACTTTC.

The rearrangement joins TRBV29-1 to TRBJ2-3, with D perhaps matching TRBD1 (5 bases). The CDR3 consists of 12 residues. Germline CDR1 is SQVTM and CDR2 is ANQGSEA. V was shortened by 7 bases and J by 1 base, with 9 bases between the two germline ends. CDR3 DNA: TGCAGCGGGACACCAGGCACAGATACGCAGTATTTT. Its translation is CSGTPGTDTQYF.

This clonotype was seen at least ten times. CDR3 loop: CASSPGGTDTQYF. CDR3 sequence (DNA): TGCGCCAGCAGCCCGGGGGGCACAGATACGCAGTATTTT. V gene TRBV5-1 combines with J gene TRBJ2-3; the D gene is possibly TRBD2 (6 bases). CDR3 length equals 13 residues. CDR1 SGHRS and CDR2 YFSETQ come from the germline V gene. The V end lost 4 bases, the J end lost 1 base, and 7 bases lay between the germline ends.

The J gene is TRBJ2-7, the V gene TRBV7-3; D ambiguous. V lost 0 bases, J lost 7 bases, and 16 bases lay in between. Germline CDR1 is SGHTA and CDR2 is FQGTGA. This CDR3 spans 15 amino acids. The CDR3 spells CASSLTWGTLGEQYF. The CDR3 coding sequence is TGTGCCAGCAGCTTAACCTGGGGAACTCTAGGTGAGCAGTACTTC.

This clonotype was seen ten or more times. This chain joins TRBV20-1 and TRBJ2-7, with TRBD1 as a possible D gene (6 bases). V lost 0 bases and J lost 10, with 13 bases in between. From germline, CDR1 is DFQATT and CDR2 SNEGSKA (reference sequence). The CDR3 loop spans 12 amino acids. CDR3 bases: TGCAGTGCTAGAGAAAGTATGGGGGCCCAGTACGTC. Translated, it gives CSARESMGAQYV.

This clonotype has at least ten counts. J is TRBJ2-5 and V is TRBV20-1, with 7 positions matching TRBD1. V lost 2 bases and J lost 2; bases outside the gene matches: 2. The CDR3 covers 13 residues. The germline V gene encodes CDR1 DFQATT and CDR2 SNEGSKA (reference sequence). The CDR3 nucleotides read TGCAGTGCTAGAAGGGGGCTACAAGAGACCCAGTACTTC. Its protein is CSARRGLQETQYF.